This TCR beta chain appears in the sequencing data of a study of CD8 T cells in ankylosing spondylitis. This clonotype was counted at least ten times. 5'-RACE, quantitative and with molecular barcodes, yielded the TCR beta libraries. Using its own MiXCR run on the 5' RACE reads, TCRdb lists one record per CDR3 protein. The sample lists 200,000 to 250,000 distinct CDR3 sequences; 10% were seen once. The CDR3 runs to 13 residues. V lost 0 bases, J lost 11 bases, and 13 bases lay in between. Looked up from germline, CDR1 is LGHDT and CDR2 is YNNKEL (reference sequence). The sequencing sample was made of blood, either unsorted or a sorted T cell fraction (not recorded which). The clonotype comes from a male donor with ankylosing spondylitis or in good health (not recorded which). V is TRBV3-1 and J is TRBJ1-1; tentatively, D is TRBD1 (6 bases). The CDR3 coding sequence is TGTGCCAGCAGCCAAGAACTGGTAGGGGGGGCTTTCTTT. It codes for CASSQELVGGAFF. Together with reference TRBV3-1 and TRBJ1-1, the CDR3 gives the full variable domain: DTAVSQTPKYLVTQMGNDKSIKCEQNLGHDTMYWYKQDSKKFLKIMFSYNNKELIINETVPNRFSPKSPDKAHLNLHINSLELGDSAVYFCASSQELVGGAFFGQGTRLTVV.